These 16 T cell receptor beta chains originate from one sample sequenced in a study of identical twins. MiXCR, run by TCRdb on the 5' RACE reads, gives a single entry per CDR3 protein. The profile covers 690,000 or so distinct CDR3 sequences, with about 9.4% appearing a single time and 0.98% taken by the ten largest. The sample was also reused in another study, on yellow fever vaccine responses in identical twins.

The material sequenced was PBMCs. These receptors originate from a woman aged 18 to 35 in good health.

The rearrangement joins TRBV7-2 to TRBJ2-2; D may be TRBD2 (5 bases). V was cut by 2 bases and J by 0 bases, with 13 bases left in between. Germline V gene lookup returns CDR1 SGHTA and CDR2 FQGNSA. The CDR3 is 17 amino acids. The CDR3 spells CASSLSGVGPNTGELFF. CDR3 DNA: TGTGCCAGCAGCTTATCCGGGGTCGGACCGAACACCGGGGAGCTGTTTTTT.

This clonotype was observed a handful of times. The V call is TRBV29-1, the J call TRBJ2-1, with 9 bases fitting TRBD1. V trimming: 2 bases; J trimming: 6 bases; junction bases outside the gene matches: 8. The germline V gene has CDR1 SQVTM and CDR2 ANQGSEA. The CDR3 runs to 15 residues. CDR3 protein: CSVELMGQGGNEQFF. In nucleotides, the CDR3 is TGCAGCGTTGAACTCATGGGACAGGGAGGCAATGAGCAGTTCTTC.

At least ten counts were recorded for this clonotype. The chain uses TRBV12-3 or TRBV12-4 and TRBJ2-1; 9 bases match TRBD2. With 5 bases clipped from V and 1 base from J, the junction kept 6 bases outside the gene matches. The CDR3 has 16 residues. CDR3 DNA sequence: TGTGCCAGCAGTCCGCAGCTAGCGGGGTCCTACAATGAGCAGTTCTTC. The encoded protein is CASSPQLAGSYNEQFF.

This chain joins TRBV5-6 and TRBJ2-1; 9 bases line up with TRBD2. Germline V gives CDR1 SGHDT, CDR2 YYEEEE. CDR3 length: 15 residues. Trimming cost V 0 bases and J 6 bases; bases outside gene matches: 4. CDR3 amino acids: CASSLAASGTNEQFF. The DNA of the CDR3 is TGTGCCAGCAGCTTGGCGGCTAGCGGGACCAATGAGCAGTTCTTC.

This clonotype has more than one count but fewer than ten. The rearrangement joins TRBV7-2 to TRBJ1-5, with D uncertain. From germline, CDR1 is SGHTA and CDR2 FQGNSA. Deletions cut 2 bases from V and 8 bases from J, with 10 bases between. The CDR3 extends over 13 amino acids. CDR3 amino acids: CASSLIGVKPQHF. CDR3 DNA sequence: TGTGCCAGCAGCTTAATCGGAGTGAAGCCCCAGCATTTT.

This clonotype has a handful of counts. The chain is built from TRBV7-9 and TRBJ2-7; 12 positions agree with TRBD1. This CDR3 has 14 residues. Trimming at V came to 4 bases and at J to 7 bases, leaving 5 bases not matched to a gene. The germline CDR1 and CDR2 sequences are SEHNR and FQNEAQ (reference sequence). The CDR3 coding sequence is TGTGCCAGCAGCTCGGGACAGGGGGCTCAAGAGCAGTACTTC. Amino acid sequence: CASSSGQGAQEQYF.

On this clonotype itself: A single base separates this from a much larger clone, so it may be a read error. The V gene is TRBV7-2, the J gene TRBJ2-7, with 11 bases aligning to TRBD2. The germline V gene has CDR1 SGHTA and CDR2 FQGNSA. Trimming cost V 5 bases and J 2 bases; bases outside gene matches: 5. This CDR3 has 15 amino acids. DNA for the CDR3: TGTGCCAGCAGCATGGGGACTAGCGGCCCCTACGAGCAGTACTTC. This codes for CASSMGTSGPYEQYF.

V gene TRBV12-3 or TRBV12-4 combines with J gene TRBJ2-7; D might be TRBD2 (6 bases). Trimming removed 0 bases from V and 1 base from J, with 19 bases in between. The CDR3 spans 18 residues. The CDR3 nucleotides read TGTGCCAGCAGTTTAGCGGGGGGAAGCGGGTCTTTTTCCTACGAGCAGTACTTC. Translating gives CASSLAGGSGSFSYEQYF.

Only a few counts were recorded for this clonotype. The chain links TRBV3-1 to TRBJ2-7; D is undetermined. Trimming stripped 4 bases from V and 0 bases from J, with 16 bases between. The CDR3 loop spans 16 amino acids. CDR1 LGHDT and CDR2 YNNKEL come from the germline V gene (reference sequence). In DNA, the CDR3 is TGTGCCAGCAGCCCTACGGCTTCTAGTAGCTCCTACGAGCAGTACTTC. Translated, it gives CASSPTASSSSYEQYF.

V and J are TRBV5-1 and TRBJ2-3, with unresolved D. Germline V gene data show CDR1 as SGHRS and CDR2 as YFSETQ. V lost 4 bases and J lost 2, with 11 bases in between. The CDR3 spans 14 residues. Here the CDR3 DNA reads TGCGCCAGCAGCCCGCTGTGGGTCACAGATACGCAGTATTTT. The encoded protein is CASSPLWVTDTQYF.

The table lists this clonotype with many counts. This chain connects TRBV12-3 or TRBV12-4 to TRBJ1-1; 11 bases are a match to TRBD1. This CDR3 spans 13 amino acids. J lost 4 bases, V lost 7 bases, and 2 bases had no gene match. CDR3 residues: CASIGTGGTEAFF. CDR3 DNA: TGTGCCAGCATCGGGACAGGGGGCACTGAAGCTTTCTTT.

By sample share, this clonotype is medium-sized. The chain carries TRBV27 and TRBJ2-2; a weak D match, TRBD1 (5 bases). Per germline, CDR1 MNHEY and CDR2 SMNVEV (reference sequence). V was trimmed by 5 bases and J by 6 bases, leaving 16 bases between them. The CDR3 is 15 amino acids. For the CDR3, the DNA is TGTGCCAGCAGTCAGCAGGGTGGTAGATCCGGGGAGCTGTTTTTT. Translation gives CASSQQGGRSGELFF.

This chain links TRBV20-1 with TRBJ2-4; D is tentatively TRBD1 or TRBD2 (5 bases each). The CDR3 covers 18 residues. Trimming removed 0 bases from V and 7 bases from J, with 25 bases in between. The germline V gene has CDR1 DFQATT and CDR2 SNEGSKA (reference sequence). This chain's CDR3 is CSARDRGPAGYDSNIQYF. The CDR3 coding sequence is TGCAGTGCTAGAGATAGGGGACCGGCAGGGTATGATTCGAACATTCAGTACTTC.

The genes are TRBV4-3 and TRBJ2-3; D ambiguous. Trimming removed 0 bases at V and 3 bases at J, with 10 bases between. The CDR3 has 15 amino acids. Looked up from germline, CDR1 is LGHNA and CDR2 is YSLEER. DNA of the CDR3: TGCGCCAGCAGCCAAGACGGGCGGCAGACAGATACGCAGTATTTT. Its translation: CASSQDGRQTDTQYF.

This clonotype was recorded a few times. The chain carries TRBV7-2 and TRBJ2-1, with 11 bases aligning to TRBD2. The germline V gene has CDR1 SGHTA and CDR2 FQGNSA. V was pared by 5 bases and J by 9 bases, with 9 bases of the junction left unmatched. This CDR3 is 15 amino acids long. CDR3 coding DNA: TGTGCCAGCAGCCCTCTAGCGGGAGGAGGTAGTGAGCAGTTCTTC. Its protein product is CASSPLAGGGSEQFF.

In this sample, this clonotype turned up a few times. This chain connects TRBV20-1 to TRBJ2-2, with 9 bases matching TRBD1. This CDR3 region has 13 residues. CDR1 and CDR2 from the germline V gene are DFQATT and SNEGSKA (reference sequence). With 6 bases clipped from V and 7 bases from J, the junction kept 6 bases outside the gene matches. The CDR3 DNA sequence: TGCAGTGCAGCTGGGACAGGGCTCGGGGAGCTGTTTTTT. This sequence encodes CSAAGTGLGELFF.